The 26 T cell receptor beta chains in this list originate from one sample, sequenced in a study of EBV T-cell therapy then PD-1 blockade in nasopharyngeal carcinoma. Time point in this sample: 266 days after commencement of treatment, after nivolumab therapy. Treatment indicated: AdE1-LMPpoly-expanded autologous EBV-specific T-cell therapy followed by anti-PD-1 nivolumab. Profiling relied on immunoSEQ multiplex PCR, and the TCRdb table lists in-frame clones only, not all of them. The top ten hold more than 25% of the sample, which has roughly 20,000 clones, roughly 80% seen once. Their antigens are not known. Here the sequenced sample was CD8+ T cells from blood, taken around day 270 from a patient whose treatment included autologous EBV-specific T cells and nivolumab. The receptors derive from a man between 40 and 49 years old with nasopharyngeal carcinoma.

This chain uses TRBV11-3 with TRBJ2-5, with D tentatively TRBD2 (6 bases). Germline V gene data show CDR1 as SGHNT and CDR2 as YENEEA. The CDR3 has 15 amino acids. Trimming took off 5 bases at V and 5 bases at J, with 18 bases between the two ends. The CDR3 bases are TGTGCCAGCAGCCCATTGGTGAGGGCGGGGGAGACCCAGTACTTC. Translation: CASSPLVRAGETQYF.

This clone was observed a few times. The chain joins TRBV6-5 to TRBJ1-1; 7 positions agree with TRBD1. V lost 0 bases to trimming and J lost 7 bases; unmatched junction nucleotides: 11. This CDR3 is 16 amino acids long. Germline V lookup: CDR1 MNHEY, CDR2 SVGAGI. CDR3 in DNA: TGTGCCAGCAGTTACTCCGCCGGACAGGTGTTAAGTGAAGCTTTCTTT. This codes for CASSYSAGQVLSEAFF.

This clone was seen only once. The chain uses TRBV6-5 and TRBJ2-3; no firm D call. Germline CDR1 reads MNHEY; CDR2 reads SVGAGI. Deletions cut 0 bases from V and 0 bases from J, with 4 bases between. The CDR3 loop spans 14 amino acids. The CDR3 loop is CASSYSLSTDTQYF. CDR3 coding DNA: TGTGCCAGCAGTTACTCCCTGAGCACAGATACGCAGTATTTT.

The chain recombines TRBV4-3 with TRBJ1-2; D is unresolved. Looked up from germline, CDR1 is LGHNA and CDR2 is YSLEER. With 2 bases removed from V and 8 bases from J, the gap between germline ends came to 18 bases. The CDR3 runs to 15 residues. CDR3: CASSQPSRASGGYTF. The CDR3 nucleotides read TGCGCCAGCAGCCAACCCTCGAGGGCCTCGGGGGGCTACACCTTC.

The chain uses TRBV9 and TRBJ2-5; TRBD2 matches at 14 bases. The CDR3 sequence is 16 residues long. Germline V CDR1 and CDR2: SGDLS, YYNGEE. With 4 bases clipped from V and 5 bases from J, the junction kept 7 bases outside the gene matches. The DNA of the CDR3 is TGTGCCAGCAGCCCCGGGACTAGCGGGGGCCGGGAGACCCAGTACTTC. As protein: CASSPGTSGGRETQYF.

J is TRBJ1-2 and V is TRBV28; D might be TRBD1 (6 bases). V dropped 5 bases and J dropped 4 bases, with 20 bases sitting between them. This CDR3 is 16 amino acids long. The germline V gene encodes CDR1 MDHEN and CDR2 SYDVKM. The CDR3 DNA reads TGTGCCAGCAGTCCGCCTGGTGTGGGGGCAACCTATGGCTACACCTTC. Translation: CASSPPGVGATYGYTF.

CDR3 sequence (DNA): TGCGCCAGCAGCCAAGATAGGCGAGGCAGGGGGAATTCACCCCTCCACTTT. Its translation is CASSQDRRGRGNSPLHF. V gene TRBV4-3 combines with J gene TRBJ1-6; TRBD1 matches 7 bases. CDR3 length equals 17 residues. V gave up 0 bases and J gave up 7 bases; unmatched junction bases: 9. Germline V gives CDR1 LGHNA, CDR2 YSLEER.

The chain links TRBV28 to TRBJ2-5; TRBD2 aligns across 12 bases. Germline values: CDR1 MDHEN, CDR2 SYDVKM. The CDR3 contains 18 residues. Germline trimming cut 4 bases from V and 2 bases from J; bases unmatched to any gene: 11. This CDR3 is CASSSTSGGSLRQETQYF. The CDR3 region has the DNA TGTGCCAGCAGTTCGACTAGCGGGGGCTCTTTGAGACAAGAGACCCAGTACTTC.

This chain uses TRBV6-1 with TRBJ2-7; D possibly matches TRBD1 or TRBD2 (6 bases each). The CDR3 runs to 14 residues. Trimming took 3 bases from V and 6 from J, leaving 15 bases between them. Germline lookup yields CDR1 MNHNS and CDR2 SASEGT. CDR3 nucleotide sequence: TGTGCCAGCAGTGACCCGACAGGAGGGGCCGAGCAGTACTTC. It encodes CASSDPTGGAEQYF.

This clone was observed once. The genes are TRBV2 and TRBJ2-7, with D possibly matching TRBD1 (6 bases). The CDR3 is 14 residues long. V was trimmed by 5 bases and J by 4 bases, leaving 15 bases between them. Germline CDR1 is SNHLY and CDR2 is FYNNEI. In DNA form, the CDR3 reads TGTGCCAGCAGTAGGAAACAGGGATGGTACGAGCAGTACTTC. Amino acids: CASSRKQGWYEQYF.

This clone was detected once. The rearrangement uses TRBV27 and TRBJ2-7; D is undetermined. Trimming removed 4 bases from V and 9 bases from J, with 13 bases in between. CDR3 length: 12 amino acids. Germline V gene lookup returns CDR1 MNHEY and CDR2 SMNVEV (reference sequence). Written as DNA, the CDR3 is TGTGCCAGCAGTTCTCGAGGAGACGGGCAGTACTTC. Translating gives CASSSRGDGQYF.

This chain uses TRBV4-1 with TRBJ1-1; 8 nucleotides align to TRBD1. The CDR3 is 13 amino acids. V was clipped by 5 bases and J by 6 bases; unmatched bases: 5. Per germline, CDR1 MGHRA and CDR2 YSYEKL. The CDR3 nucleotides read TGCGCCAGCAGCTATGGACAGGGCCCTGAAGCTTTCTTT. Its protein product is CASSYGQGPEAFF.

This clone has a handful of counts. The chain has TRBV7-3 and TRBJ2-1; no reliable D call. This CDR3 spans 13 amino acids. V was cut by 5 bases and J by 9 bases, with 14 bases left in between. CDR1 SGHTA and CDR2 FQGTGA come from the germline V gene. CDR3 DNA: TGTGCCAGCAGCCCCGCGGCGCAAGGTGAGCAGTTCTTC. The encoded protein is CASSPAAQGEQFF.

The rearrangement links TRBV21-1 to TRBJ2-1; the table assigns TRBD2, which was not confirmed against the DNA. TRBV21-1 is a pseudogene segment. This CDR3 is built from 16 residues. CDR3 sequence: CASSKAAGEGSNEQFF. The DNA for the CDR3 is TGTGCCAGCAGCAAAGCGGCAGGGGAGGGATCGAATGAGCAGTTCTTC.

This chain joins TRBV10-3 and TRBJ2-6; 7 bases map to TRBD1. The CDR3 is made up of 16 amino acids. With V trimmed by 11 bases and J by 2 bases, 12 bases remained unmatched. Germline V gene lookup returns CDR1 ENHRY and CDR2 SYGVKD. CDR3 residues: CAVEPETGTGANVLTF. The CDR3 coding sequence is TGTGCCGTAGAACCCGAGACAGGGACTGGGGCCAACGTCCTGACTTTC.

The chain has TRBV4-1 and TRBJ1-3; D is ambiguous. This CDR3 contains 16 residues. From germline, CDR1 is MGHRA and CDR2 YSYEKL. Trimming pared 0 bases from V and 1 base from J, leaving 10 bases between. The CDR3 nucleotides read TGCGCCAGCAGCCAAGATCCCCGGGTTTCTGGAAACACCATATATTTT. It is translated as CASSQDPRVSGNTIYF.

This chain links TRBV29-1 with TRBJ2-1; weak D call: TRBD1 (5 bases). V was pared by 4 bases and J by 0 bases, with 16 bases between. The CDR3 is made up of 16 amino acids. Germline V gene lookup returns CDR1 SQVTM and CDR2 ANQGSEA. CDR3: CSVVGAPQNSYNEQFF. CDR3 sequence (DNA): TGCAGCGTTGTAGGGGCCCCACAAAACTCCTACAATGAGCAGTTCTTC.

J is TRBJ2-3 and V is TRBV7-3; weak D call: TRBD1 (5 bases). CDR3 length: 15 residues. The germline CDR1 and CDR2 sequences are SGHTA and FQGTGA. The germline V and J ends were trimmed by 2 bases and 1 base, with 10 bases remaining between them. CDR3 coding DNA: TGTGCCAGCAGCTTAGGGGCCTACCGCACAGATACGCAGTATTTT. This gives the protein CASSLGAYRTDTQYF.

The chain recombines TRBV12-3 or TRBV12-4 with TRBJ2-7; D not certain. This CDR3 is 11 amino acids long. The V gene lost 4 bases and the J gene lost 3 bases, with 4 bases spanning the gap. For the CDR3, the DNA is TGTGCCAGCAGTTCCCTCTACGAGCAGTACTTC. Protein: CASSSLYEQYF.

V usage is TRBV6-5 and J usage is TRBJ2-7, with D unclear. The CDR3 has 15 amino acids. Trimming took 2 bases from V and 3 from J, leaving 14 bases between them. Germline V gene data show CDR1 as MNHEY and CDR2 as SVGAGI. Written as DNA, the CDR3 is TGTGCCAGCAGTTACGGTGCCCACCCGGGCTACGAGCAGTACTTC. As protein: CASSYGAHPGYEQYF.

V usage is TRBV9 and J usage is TRBJ2-3, with D perhaps matching TRBD1 (6 bases). V lost 4 bases and J lost 7, with 19 bases in between. This CDR3 has 15 amino acids. The V gene's germline CDR1 is SGDLS and CDR2 YYNGEE. The CDR3 sequence is CASSPPVDRTNTQYF. CDR3 coding DNA: TGTGCCAGCAGCCCCCCAGTGGACAGAACTAATACGCAGTATTTT. Drawing the rest from reference TRBV9 and TRBJ2-3, the complete variable domain is DSGVTQTPKHLITATGQRVTLRCSPRSGDLSVYWYQQSLDQGLQFLIQYYNGEERAKGNILERFSAQQFPDLHSELNLSSLELGDSALYFCASSPPVDRTNTQYFGPGTRLTVL.

This clone is termed medium-sized. The chain combines TRBV6-1 with TRBJ1-2; the D is unclear. The CDR3 has 15 residues. Per germline, CDR1 MNHNS and CDR2 SASEGT. The V gene lost 2 bases and the J gene lost 2 bases, with 12 bases spanning the gap. CDR3 protein: CASSEFVAGNYGYTF. In DNA form, the CDR3 reads TGTGCCAGCAGTGAATTTGTCGCCGGAAACTATGGCTACACCTTC.

The chain combines TRBV3-1 (or the pseudogene TRBV3-2) with TRBJ1-2, with a tentative D call TRBD1 (5 bases). Germline V gene lookup returns CDR1 LGHDT and CDR2 YNNKEL (reference sequence). V lost 0 bases, J lost 4 bases, and 15 bases lay in between. CDR3 size: 16 residues. The CDR3, as DNA: TGTGCCAGCAGCCAAGATAACCAGGGTATTTCCTATGGCTACACCTTC. Translating gives CASSQDNQGISYGYTF.

V is TRBV5-1 and J is TRBJ2-2; D unresolved. V was clipped by 2 bases and J by 0 bases, with 5 bases between them. The CDR3 is 14 residues long. The V gene's germline CDR1 is SGHRS and CDR2 YFSETQ. CDR3 coding DNA: TGCGCCAGCAGCTTACAATCGAACACCGGGGAGCTGTTTTTT. Protein sequence: CASSLQSNTGELFF.

The chain employs TRBV27 and TRBJ1-4, with 10 bases aligning to TRBD1. Germline V gives CDR1 MNHEY, CDR2 SMNVEV (reference sequence). Trimming removed 4 bases from V and 5 bases from J; junction bases left unmatched: 4. The CDR3 is 15 residues long. This chain's CDR3 is CASSSRDRGNEKLFF. CDR3 DNA: TGTGCCAGCAGTTCTCGGGACAGGGGAAATGAAAAACTGTTTTTT.

The chain joins TRBV6-4 to TRBJ2-6, with a possible D match to TRBD1 (6 bases). The length of the CDR3 is 16 residues. Germline V gene lookup returns CDR1 MRHNA and CDR2 SNTAGT. The V gene lost 0 bases and the J gene lost 0 bases, with 6 bases spanning the gap. The CDR3 here is CASSDSGGSGANVLTF. For the CDR3, the DNA is TGTGCCAGCAGTGACTCAGGGGGCTCTGGGGCCAACGTCCTGACTTTC.